The 27 T cell receptor beta chains in this list originate from one sample, sequenced in a study of shared clonotypes between healthy human individuals. The data were produced by immunoSEQ multiplex PCR, yet TCRdb's version contains in-frame clones alone and is incomplete. The sample has about 1.1 million clones, about four fifths seen once. Sequencing was done on a sample of memory CD4+ T cells from PBMCs. As for subset: CD45RA-negative fraction. Receptors were obtained from a man between 18 and 35 years old in good health. Some clones in this sample may be carry-over from other donors' samples.

This chain joins TRBV6-1 and TRBJ1-1; the D gene is possibly TRBD1 (6 bases). The CDR3 contains 14 residues. Trimming shortened V by 8 bases and J by 7 bases, and 20 bases separated the two germline ends. The germline gives CDR1 MNHNS, CDR2 SASEGT. Written as DNA, the CDR3 is TGTGCCAGCCGCGCTAGGGGGGCTAACCTTGAAGCTTTCTTT. Its protein product is CASRARGANLEAFF.

The chain is built from TRBV5-5 and TRBJ2-7; D is perhaps TRBD2 (7 bases). The CDR3 covers 16 residues. The V gene's germline CDR1 is SGHKS and CDR2 YYEKEE (reference sequence). Trimming pared 4 bases from V and 4 bases from J, leaving 21 bases between. The CDR3 coding sequence is TGTGCCAGCAGCCCAACGGGGGGCGGCTGGGGTTACGAGCAGTACTTC. This codes for CASSPTGGGWGYEQYF.

The V gene is TRBV5-1, the J gene TRBJ1-2; D gene ambiguous. V was shortened by 0 bases and J by 5 bases, with 11 bases between the two germline ends. CDR1 and CDR2 from the germline V gene are SGHRS and YFSETQ. CDR3 length: 14 amino acids. The CDR3 sequence is CASSLAAVPYGYTF. The DNA of the CDR3 is TGCGCCAGCAGCTTGGCGGCAGTTCCATATGGCTACACCTTC.

This rearrangement joins TRBV6-5 to TRBJ1-3, with D uncertain. V shed 8 bases and J shed 2 bases, with 13 bases lying between them. The length of the CDR3 is 14 residues. CDR1 is MNHEY and CDR2 is SVGAGI in the germline V gene. Here the CDR3 DNA reads TGTGCCAGCGGGCCCCACGGGGCTGGAAACACCATATATTTT. The encoded protein is CASGPHGAGNTIYF.

CDR3 residues: CASSDRAGGPYNEQFF. The CDR3 region has the DNA TGTGCCAGCAGCGATAGAGCGGGAGGCCCATACAATGAGCAGTTCTTC. The chain is built from TRBV7-3 and TRBJ2-1; 9 bases match TRBD2. This CDR3 is built from 16 residues. Germline-derived CDR1 and CDR2 are SGHTA and FQGTGA. V dropped 5 bases and J dropped 4; count of bases not matched to a gene: 9.

The gene calls are TRBV5-6 and TRBJ1-3, with D maybe TRBD1 (6 bases). The V end was cut by 1 base, the J end by 8 bases, with 16 bases between. There are 15 residues in the CDR3. Germline-derived CDR1 and CDR2 are SGHDT and YYEEEE. The CDR3 nucleotides are TGTGCCAGCAGCTTGAGCGGGGGCGGTGGGTACACCATATATTTT. Its protein is CASSLSGGGGYTIYF.

To note about this clone: This specimen includes other DNA sequences encoding the same CDR3. The chain couples TRBV7-9 to TRBJ1-4; no firm D call. The CDR3 is made up of 13 amino acids. The germline V gene has CDR1 SEHNR and CDR2 FQNEAQ (reference sequence). V lost 5 bases and J 5 bases, leaving 9 bases between the germline ends. DNA of the CDR3: TGTGCCAGCAGCCCTGTGGGAAATGAAAAACTGTTTTTT. This gives the protein CASSPVGNEKLFF.

The chain couples TRBV4-3 to TRBJ1-1, with D uncertain. Between the trimmed V and J ends, which lost 4 bases and 0 bases, there was a span of 15 bases. The germline CDR1 and CDR2 sequences are LGHNA and YSLEER. The CDR3 length is 16 residues. CDR3 protein: CASSPSKVSMNTEAFF. The CDR3 region has the DNA TGCGCCAGCAGCCCGTCCAAGGTCTCCATGAACACTGAAGCTTTCTTT.

This clone was observed a few times. The chain joins TRBV29-1 to TRBJ2-3; D possibly corresponds to TRBD1 (6 bases). There are 19 residues in the CDR3. Between the trimmed V and J ends, which lost 1 base and 1 base, there was a span of 24 bases. CDR1 is SQVTM and CDR2 is ANQGSEA in the germline V gene. The CDR3 reads CSVEGPDGGGKTGTDTQYF. In DNA, the CDR3 is TGCAGCGTTGAAGGCCCAGATGGGGGCGGAAAGACTGGCACAGATACGCAGTATTTT.

The chain is built from TRBV9 and TRBJ1-4; maybe TRBD1 (5 bases). Germline V gene lookup returns CDR1 SGDLS and CDR2 YYNGEE. The CDR3 length is 14 residues. Between the trimmed V and J ends, which lost 5 bases and 6 bases, there was a span of 14 bases. The CDR3 bases are TGTGCCAGCAGTACCCGGGACGGATATGAAAAACTGTTTTTT. Amino acids: CASSTRDGYEKLFF.

The chain joins TRBV5-1 to TRBJ2-1; 7 bases align to TRBD2. The V segment lost 0 bases and the J segment 0 bases; nucleotides outside the gene matches: 3. This CDR3 contains 16 residues. Germline V gene data show CDR1 as SGHRS and CDR2 as YFSETQ. In DNA, the CDR3 is TGCGCCAGCAGCTTGGGAGCGGGGAGCTCCTACAATGAGCAGTTCTTC. Amino acids: CASSLGAGSSYNEQFF.

The chain joins TRBV7-2 to TRBJ1-2, with 9 bases identical to TRBD1. Per the germline V gene, CDR1 is SGHTA and CDR2 is FQGNSA. V trimming: 5 bases; J trimming: 1 base; junction bases outside the gene matches: 5. This CDR3 has 15 amino acids. In nucleotides, the CDR3 is TGTGCCAGCAGCCTCCGGACAGGGGTTAACTATGGCTACACCTTC. It yields the protein CASSLRTGVNYGYTF. Full variable domain (rest looked up from reference TRBV7-2 and TRBJ1-2): GAGVSQSPSNKVTEKGKDVELRCDPISGHTALYWYRQSLGQGLEFLIYFQGNSAPDKSGLPSDRFSAERTGGSVSTLTIQRTQQEDSAVYLCASSLRTGVNYGYTFGSGTRLTVV.

Here the CDR3 reads CASSQGTGRYGYTF. The CDR3 DNA follows: TGCGCCAGCAGCCAAGGAACAGGGAGGTATGGCTACACCTTC. The genes are TRBV4-1 and TRBJ1-2, with D possibly TRBD1 on 6 matching bases. Looked up from germline, CDR1 is MGHRA and CDR2 is YSYEKL. V was trimmed by 1 base and J by 5 bases, leaving 11 bases between them. The CDR3 spans 14 residues.

The chain links TRBV5-5 to TRBJ1-2, with no clear D. Germline CDR1 reads SGHKS; CDR2 reads YYEKEE (reference sequence). The CDR3 runs 13 residues. Trimming removed 4 bases from V and 4 bases from J, with 11 bases in between. This CDR3 is CASSLGLGYGYTF. In nucleotides, the CDR3 is TGTGCCAGCAGCCTGGGCCTCGGCTATGGCTACACCTTC.

The rearrangement links TRBV4-1 to TRBJ2-5; 7 bases align to TRBD1. Germline V gene sequence: CDR1 MGHRA, CDR2 YSYEKL. The CDR3 runs 17 residues. V was pared by 2 bases and J by 3 bases, with 12 bases of the junction left unmatched. The CDR3 DNA reads as TGCGCCAGCAGCCAAAACCCAACACCGACAGGGAAAGAGACCCAGTACTTC. Protein: CASSQNPTPTGKETQYF.

The V call is TRBV5-4, the J call TRBJ2-1; 11 positions agree with TRBD2. Germline-derived CDR1 and CDR2 are SGHNT and YYREEE (reference sequence). This CDR3 comprises 17 residues. V lost 4 bases, J lost 1 base, and 7 bases stayed unmatched. CDR3 sequence: CASSKGGTSGSYNEQFF. The CDR3 DNA is TGTGCCAGCAGCAAAGGAGGGACTAGCGGTTCCTACAATGAGCAGTTCTTC. The full variable domain, in which reference TRBV5-4 and TRBJ2-1 provide the parts outside the CDR3, is ETGVTQSPTHLIKTRGQQVTLRCSSQSGHNTVSWYQQALGQGPQFIFQYYREEENGRGNFPPRFSGLQFPNYSSELNVNALELDDSALYLCASSKGGTSGSYNEQFFGPGTRLTVL.

This clone was detected only a few times. The rearrangement links TRBV30 to TRBJ2-3, with 8 positions matching TRBD2. This CDR3 is 14 amino acids long. From germline, CDR1 is GTSNPN and CDR2 SVGIG (reference sequence). The trim removed 1 base at V and 6 bases at J, leaving 6 bases unmatched. CDR3 coding DNA: TGTGCCTGGAGTGGGCGCGGGAGGTTTGATACGCAGTATTTT. As protein: CAWSGRGRFDTQYF.

V gene TRBV27 combines with J gene TRBJ1-4; D possibly corresponds to TRBD1 (5 bases). The CDR3 covers 18 residues. CDR1 is MNHEY and CDR2 is SMNVEV in the germline V gene (reference sequence). Trimming left V 8 bases short and J 4 bases short, with 26 bases between. The chain's CDR3 is CASRTSFLRGRSNEKLFF. The DNA of the CDR3 is TGTGCCAGCCGCACGAGTTTCCTACGGGGACGGAGTAATGAAAAACTGTTTTTT.

In this sample, this clone turned up once. The chain links TRBV18 to TRBJ2-5, with D perhaps TRBD1 or TRBD2 (5 bases each). Trimming stripped 0 bases from V and 4 bases from J, with 9 bases between. CDR1 KGHSH and CDR2 LQKENI come from the germline V gene. This CDR3 comprises 14 residues. The CDR3 here is CASSPPEGRETQYF. CDR3 DNA sequence: TGTGCCAGCTCACCACCTGAGGGGCGAGAGACCCAGTACTTC.

V gene TRBV19 combines with J gene TRBJ1-2, with D possibly TRBD1 on 6 matching bases. Trimming left V 3 bases short and J 7 bases short, with 12 bases between. Germline V lookup: CDR1 LNHDA, CDR2 SQIVND (reference sequence). The CDR3 is made up of 13 amino acids. The CDR3 bases are TGTGCCAGTAGTATTTCCGGAGGGGGTGGCTACACCTTC. It specifies CASSISGGGGYTF.

The chain couples TRBV6-6 to TRBJ2-5, with 8 nucleotides matching TRBD2. Losses at the gene ends were 5 bases for V and 1 base for J; bases not matched to a gene: 6. Germline V gives CDR1 MNHNY, CDR2 SVGAGI (reference sequence). This CDR3 is 15 amino acids long. The CDR3 is CASSRSGSGQETQYF. The CDR3, as DNA: TGTGCCAGCAGTCGAAGCGGGAGCGGCCAAGAGACCCAGTACTTC.

J is TRBJ1-4 and V is TRBV6-5; the match to TRBD1 covers 7 bases. This CDR3 has 14 amino acids. Trimming cost V 4 bases and J 5 bases; bases outside gene matches: 4. Germline loops: CDR1 MNHEY, CDR2 SVGAGI. The CDR3 DNA reads as TGTGCCAGCAGTTCAACAGGGGTAAATGAAAAACTGTTTTTT. Protein product: CASSSTGVNEKLFF.

This chain uses TRBV9 with TRBJ2-1, with unresolved D. In germline, CDR1 is SGDLS, CDR2 YYNGEE. The V gene lost 0 bases and the J gene lost 1 base, with 11 bases spanning the gap. The CDR3 runs to 16 residues. This CDR3 is CASSVGEAPSYNEQFF. CDR3 nucleotides: TGTGCCAGCAGCGTAGGTGAAGCCCCTTCCTACAATGAGCAGTTCTTC.

This clone was recorded once. CDR3 sequence reads: CASSRTGNYGYTF. CDR3 coding DNA: TGTGCCAGCAGCCGTACAGGGAACTATGGCTACACCTTC. The V gene is TRBV11-1, the J gene TRBJ1-2; D perhaps matches TRBD1 (6 bases). There are 13 residues in the CDR3. The germline V and J ends were trimmed by 5 bases and 2 bases, with 9 bases remaining between them. Germline assignment: CDR1 SGHAT and CDR2 FQDESV (reference sequence).

The chain combines TRBV29-1 with TRBJ2-3, with D perhaps TRBD2 (6 bases). CDR1 and CDR2 from the germline V gene are SQVTM and ANQGSEA. This CDR3 comprises 12 residues. Trimming removed 6 bases from V and 3 bases from J, with 10 bases in between. CDR3 residues: CSVGGPTDTQYF. Here the CDR3 DNA reads TGCAGCGTAGGAGGGCCGACAGATACGCAGTATTTT.

The chain employs TRBV30 and TRBJ2-7; a possible D gene is TRBD1 (5 bases). Germline values: CDR1 GTSNPN, CDR2 SVGIG (reference sequence). V was pared by 2 bases and J by 3 bases, with 17 bases between. CDR3 length: 15 residues. CDR3 coding DNA: TGTGCCTGGAGTAAGTACTTGTCGACAGTCTACGAGCAGTACTTC. Amino acids: CAWSKYLSTVYEQYF.

The chain links TRBV13 to TRBJ2-3, with unresolved D. CDR1 and CDR2 from the germline V gene are PRHDT and FYEKMQ (reference sequence). With 5 bases removed from V and 5 bases from J, the gap between germline ends came to 8 bases. CDR3 length: 12 residues. The CDR3: CASSPLLDTQYF. CDR3 DNA sequence: TGTGCCAGCAGCCCGTTGTTAGATACGCAGTATTTT.